This TCR beta chain comes out of a study of CD8+ T cells in alopecia areata. This clone was recorded only once. Extracted RNA was reverse transcribed, and the resulting cDNA served as sequencing template. The method was immunoSEQ multiplex PCR; TCRdb's version includes in-frame clones alone and lacks a portion of them. The data show 140,000 or so clones, around 62% seen once. The trim removed 5 bases at V and 5 bases at J, leaving 5 bases unmatched. The CDR3 is 15 amino acids. In germline, CDR1 is MNHEY, CDR2 SVGAGI. This rearrangement joins TRBV6-5 to TRBJ2-1; 11 positions match TRBD2. This TCR was recovered from a human donor in good health. What was sequenced was CD8+ T cells sorted from blood. CDR3 in DNA: TGTGCCAGCAGTGTACTAGCGGGAGTTAACAATGAGCAGTTCTTC. As protein: CASSVLAGVNNEQFF.